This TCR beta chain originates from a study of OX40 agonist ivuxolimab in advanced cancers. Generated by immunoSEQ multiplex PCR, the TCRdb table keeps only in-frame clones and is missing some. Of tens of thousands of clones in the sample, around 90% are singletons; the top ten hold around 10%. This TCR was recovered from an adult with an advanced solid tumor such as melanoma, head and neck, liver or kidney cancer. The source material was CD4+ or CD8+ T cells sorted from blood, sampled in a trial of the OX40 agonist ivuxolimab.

Written as DNA, the CDR3 is TGTGCCAGCAGCTTATCAACAGGGGGAAGGTCTCAGCCCCAGCATTTT. The encoded protein is CASSLSTGGRSQPQHF. This sequence joins TRBV7-8 and TRBJ1-5, with 8 bases matching TRBD1. The V gene's germline CDR1 is SGHVS and CDR2 FQNEAQ. There are 16 residues in the CDR3. Germline trimming cut 2 bases from V and 6 bases from J; bases unmatched to any gene: 9.